One T cell receptor beta chain is described in this entry. Measured with immunoSEQ multiplex PCR; TCRdb has only the in-frame clones, and not every one. The data hold about 44,000 clones, with 96% observed a single time. This specimen comes from a study of T cell changes during pregnancy in multiple sclerosis. Trimming at V came to 0 bases and at J to 7 bases, leaving 7 bases not matched to a gene. Germline V gene sequence: CDR1 GTSNPN, CDR2 SVGIG (reference sequence). The CDR3 contains 15 residues. The chain couples TRBV30 to TRBJ2-7; 12 positions agree with TRBD2. The source was peripheral blood, collected in the second trimester of pregnancy. This TCR was sampled from a female donor with multiple sclerosis, enrolled in a pregnancy study. The CDR3 spells CAWSVTSSGRGEQYF. CDR3 DNA sequence: TGTGCCTGGAGTGTAACCTCTAGCGGGAGGGGGGAGCAGTACTTC. The full variable domain, completed using reference TRBV30 and TRBJ2-7, is SQTIHQWPATLVQPVGSPLSLECTVEGTSNPNLYWYRQAAGRGLQLLFYSVGIGQISSEVPQNLSASRPQDRQFILSSKKLLLSDSGFYLCAWSVTSSGRGEQYFGPGTRLTVT.